Below are 10 T cell receptor beta chains sequenced from a single sample in a study of Ad26.COV2.S vaccination and SARS-CoV-2 variants. Repertoires were generated with immunoSEQ multiplex PCR, while TCRdb's copy carries only in-frame clones and drops some. The profile shows under 95,000 clones, roughly 84% of them singletons. The source was peripheral blood, collected after recovery from COVID-19. These receptors originate from a human donor who had recovered from COVID-19.

The V gene is TRBV28, the J gene TRBJ1-1; D is possibly TRBD1 (5 bases). The germline V gene encodes CDR1 MDHEN and CDR2 SYDVKM. With 3 bases removed from V and 6 bases from J, the gap between germline ends came to 11 bases. The CDR3 is 13 amino acids. CDR3: CASSFMGVAEAFF. CDR3 DNA: TGTGCCAGCAGTTTCATGGGGGTCGCTGAAGCTTTCTTT.

In this sample, this clone turned up a few times. The J gene is TRBJ2-3, the V gene TRBV5-1, with 8 bases identical to TRBD1. The CDR3 covers 17 residues. Trimming at V came to 4 bases and at J to 6 bases, leaving 16 bases not matched to a gene. Per the germline V gene, CDR1 is SGHRS and CDR2 is YFSETQ. The CDR3 region has the DNA TGCGCCAGCAGCCCCGCCGAGTTCAGGGGGCGCCAGGATACGCAGTATTTT. It encodes CASSPAEFRGRQDTQYF.

Concerning this clone itself: The sample carries other DNA sequences with the same CDR3. This chain joins TRBV3-1 (or the pseudogene TRBV3-2) and TRBJ1-5; possible D gene TRBD1, 5 bases. The CDR3 consists of 14 residues. Between the trimmed V and J ends, which lost 0 bases and 4 bases, there was a span of 7 bases. Germline V lookup: CDR1 LGHDT, CDR2 YNNKEL (reference sequence). In DNA form, the CDR3 reads TGTGCCAGCAGCCAAGACCCAGGGAATCAGCCCCAGCATTTT. Translation: CASSQDPGNQPQHF.

This chain uses TRBV20-1 with TRBJ2-7, with D perhaps TRBD2 (6 bases). Germline lookup yields CDR1 DFQATT and CDR2 SNEGSKA (reference sequence). The CDR3 sequence is 11 residues long. The CDR3 reads CSPGDGAEQYF. The CDR3 nucleotides are TGCAGCCCGGGGGACGGAGCCGAGCAGTACTTC.

This clone was seen once. The chain has TRBV11-3 and TRBJ2-5, with TRBD1 matching 7 bases. CDR1 SGHNT and CDR2 YENEEA come from the germline V gene. Trimming took 2 bases from V and 2 from J; bases not matched to a gene: 2. CDR3 length equals 14 residues. The CDR3 DNA is TGTGCCAGCAGCTTACGGGACAGTCAAGAGACCCAGTACTTC. This sequence encodes CASSLRDSQETQYF.

The rearrangement links TRBV10-3 to TRBJ2-7, with a tentative D call TRBD2 (5 bases). The CDR3 is 18 amino acids. The germline CDR1 and CDR2 sequences are ENHRY and SYGVKD. The V end was cut by 8 bases, the J end by 5 bases, with 31 bases between. The CDR3 protein is CAIADPGKRIGLSDEQYF. For the CDR3, the DNA is TGTGCCATCGCAGACCCAGGCAAGCGGATAGGCCTGTCCGACGAGCAGTACTTC.

The rearrangement links TRBV28 to TRBJ2-2, with a possible D match to TRBD1 (6 bases). CDR1 and CDR2 (germline): MDHEN, SYDVKM. V lost 6 bases and J lost 4, with 18 bases in between. The CDR3 has 16 residues. The DNA of the CDR3 is TGTGCCAGCAGGGATACAGGGAAACGGGGCACCGGGGAGCTGTTTTTT. As protein: CASRDTGKRGTGELFF.

The rearrangement joins TRBV7-9 to TRBJ2-2; TRBD2 agrees at 12 bases. J lost 7 bases, V lost 3 bases, and 6 bases had no gene match. The CDR3 covers 16 residues. Germline assignment: CDR1 SEHNR and CDR2 FQNEAQ (reference sequence). The CDR3 DNA sequence: TGTGCCAGCAGCTTGACTAGCGGGAGACATAGCGGGGAGCTGTTTTTT. Residues: CASSLTSGRHSGELFF.

The V gene is TRBV28, the J gene TRBJ2-7; TRBD1 is a possible D gene (5 bases). The V gene lost 1 base and the J gene lost 2 bases, with 9 bases spanning the gap. This CDR3 is built from 14 residues. Germline CDR1 reads MDHEN; CDR2 reads SYDVKM. The CDR3 region has the DNA TGTGCCAGCAGTTTATTGGCAGGGCCCTACGAGCAGTACTTC. Translation: CASSLLAGPYEQYF.

The chain is built from TRBV11-1 and TRBJ1-1; 10 bases map to TRBD1. Germline trimming cut 5 bases from V and 3 bases from J; bases unmatched to any gene: 9. This CDR3 has 16 residues. The germline V gene encodes CDR1 SGHAT and CDR2 FQDESV (reference sequence). The CDR3 loop reads CASSQGTGEGDTEAFF. The CDR3 DNA reads as TGTGCCAGCAGCCAAGGGACAGGGGAGGGAGACACTGAAGCTTTCTTT.